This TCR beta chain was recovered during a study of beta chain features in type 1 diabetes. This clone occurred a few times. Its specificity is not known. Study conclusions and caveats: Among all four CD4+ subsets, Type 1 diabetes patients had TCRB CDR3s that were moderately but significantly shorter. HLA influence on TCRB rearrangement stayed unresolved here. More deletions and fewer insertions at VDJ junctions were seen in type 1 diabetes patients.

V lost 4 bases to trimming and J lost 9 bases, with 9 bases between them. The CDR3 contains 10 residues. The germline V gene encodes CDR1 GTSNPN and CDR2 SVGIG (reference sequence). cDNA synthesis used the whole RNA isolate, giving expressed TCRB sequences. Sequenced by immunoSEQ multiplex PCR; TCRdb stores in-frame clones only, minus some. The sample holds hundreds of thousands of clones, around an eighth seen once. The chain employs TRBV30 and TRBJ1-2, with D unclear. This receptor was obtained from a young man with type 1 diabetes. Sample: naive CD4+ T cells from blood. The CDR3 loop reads CAWKNGRYTF. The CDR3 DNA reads TGTGCCTGGAAGAACGGGCGCTACACCTTC.